Each of the 9 T cell receptor beta chains below was sequenced from the same sample in a study of T cell repertoires in cytomegalovirus infection. Their cognate antigens are unknown. TCRdb re-called the reads through MiXCR, storing one row per CDR3 protein. The sample includes over 100,000 distinct CDR3 sequences, about 30% of them seen just once. The sequencing here drew on CD8+ T cells from cultured PBMCs, taken from culture after CMV antigen stimulation. These receptors were taken from a human donor in good health (CMV status not recorded). Some clones in this sample may be carry-over from other donors' samples.

This clonotype was observed a handful of times. V usage is TRBV11-1 and J usage is TRBJ1-2; D is undetermined. The V gene lost 4 bases and the J gene lost 4 bases, with 10 bases spanning the gap. The length of the CDR3 is 13 residues. Germline CDR1 is SGHAT and CDR2 is FQDESV (reference sequence). The CDR3: CASSSSGFYGYTF. In nucleotides, the CDR3 is TGTGCCAGCAGCTCTTCGGGGTTCTATGGCTACACCTTC.

This clonotype was observed at least ten times. J is TRBJ2-7 and V is TRBV7-8, with 7 bases that match TRBD2. CDR3 length: 14 amino acids. Germline V lookup: CDR1 SGHVS, CDR2 FQNEAQ. V shed 5 bases, J shed 2 bases, and the junction held 6 bases outside the gene matches. The CDR3: CASSETSSTYEQYF. The CDR3 DNA reads as TGTGCCAGCAGCGAGACTAGCAGTACCTACGAGCAGTACTTC.

In its sample, this clonotype was seen a few times. This chain connects TRBV27 to TRBJ1-2; perhaps TRBD1 as D (5 bases). CDR1 and CDR2 (germline): MNHEY, SMNVEV (reference sequence). The CDR3 totals 13 residues. V was clipped by 4 bases and J by 8 bases, with 14 bases between them. The CDR3 loop is CASSSSGKNGYTF. The CDR3 coding sequence is TGTGCCAGCAGTTCATCAGGGAAAAACGGCTACACCTTC.

The chain joins TRBV12-3 or TRBV12-4 to TRBJ1-5; D unclear. Trimming removed 5 bases at V and 2 bases at J, with 10 bases between. There are 14 residues in the CDR3. CDR3 residues: CASSPSWGNQPQHF. In DNA, the CDR3 is TGTGCCAGCAGTCCGTCGTGGGGCAATCAGCCCCAGCATTTT.

This clonotype was detected many times. CDR3 protein: CASSWDSGGYLLTDTQYF. The CDR3 nucleotides are TGTGCCAGCAGCTGGGATAGCGGGGGGTACCTTCTCACAGATACGCAGTATTTT. J is TRBJ2-3 and V is TRBV11-1, with 10 bases aligning to TRBD2. Germline V CDR1 and CDR2: SGHAT, FQDESV (reference sequence). CDR3 length: 18 residues. The junction had 12 bases not matched to a gene; V was cut back by 4 bases and J by 2 bases.

This clonotype occurred many times. V gene TRBV7-2 combines with J gene TRBJ2-1; 9 nucleotides line up with TRBD2. Trimming at V came to 3 bases and at J to 5 bases, leaving 14 bases not matched to a gene. The length of the CDR3 is 18 residues. Looked up from germline, CDR1 is SGHTA and CDR2 is FQGNSA. The CDR3 region is CASSFPLTPSGANNEQFF. In DNA, the CDR3 is TGTGCCAGCAGCTTCCCCCTGACTCCTAGCGGGGCCAACAATGAGCAGTTCTTC.

The rearrangement links TRBV28 to TRBJ2-1, with D tentatively TRBD2 (5 bases). The V end lost 2 bases, the J end lost 5 bases, and 7 bases lay between the germline ends. Germline loops: CDR1 MDHEN, CDR2 SYDVKM. The CDR3 is made up of 13 amino acids. The CDR3 bases are TGTGCCAGCAGTTTACTAGCCCACAATGAGCAGTTCTTC. Translated: CASSLLAHNEQFF.

The CDR3 coding sequence is TGTGCCAGCACCGAGGGACTAGCGGGGATCACAGATACGCAGTATTTT. It codes for CASTEGLAGITDTQYF. The chain links TRBV2 to TRBJ2-3, with TRBD2 identical over 13 bases. V was clipped by 7 bases and J by 2 bases; unmatched bases: 6. This CDR3 is 16 amino acids long. CDR1 and CDR2 from the germline V gene are SNHLY and FYNNEI.

This sequence joins TRBV7-8 and TRBJ2-2, with D uncertain. V lost 4 bases and J lost 4, with 7 bases in between. The germline gives CDR1 SGHVS, CDR2 FQNEAQ. The CDR3 sequence is 13 residues long. Here the CDR3 reads CASSSIFTGELFF. CDR3 coding DNA: TGTGCCAGCAGCTCCATTTTCACCGGGGAGCTGTTTTTT.